The 7 T cell receptor beta chains listed next were all sequenced from one sample in a study of control samples from healthy donors and cancer patients. This table comes from immunoSEQ multiplex PCR, and its TCRdb copy is limited to in-frame clones, with some not included. Here the sample spans 95,000 to 130,000 clones, 85% to 95% being singletons. The sequencing sample was made of blood. The source is a man under 40 in good health.

The chain couples TRBV19 to TRBJ2-1; no reliable D call. The CDR3 covers 15 residues. The V end was cut by 4 bases, the J end by 8 bases, with 18 bases between. Germline V CDR1 and CDR2: LNHDA, SQIVND (reference sequence). CDR3 amino acids: CASSTFIEGPDEQFF. The CDR3 nucleotides read TGTGCCAGTAGTACTTTCATAGAAGGACCCGATGAGCAGTTCTTC.

This rearrangement joins TRBV5-1 to TRBJ1-1, with D possibly TRBD1 on 5 matching bases. Trimming left V 1 base short and J 2 bases short, with 12 bases between. Germline V gives CDR1 SGHRS, CDR2 YFSETQ. The CDR3 runs 15 residues. CDR3 residues: CASSLLGPDNTEAFF. Written as DNA, the CDR3 is TGCGCCAGCAGCTTGTTGGGACCGGATAACACTGAAGCTTTCTTT.

The chain has TRBV6-5 and TRBJ1-4, with TRBD1 matching over 7 bases. From germline, CDR1 is MNHEY and CDR2 SVGAGI. The CDR3 spans 15 residues. V shed 6 bases and J 7 bases; nucleotides not matched to a gene: 11. CDR3 sequence: CASSRGEQGGEKLFF. CDR3 DNA: TGTGCCAGCAGCCGCGGGGAGCAGGGGGGTGAAAAACTGTTTTTT.

The chain has TRBV27 and TRBJ1-4, with TRBD1 matching 9 bases. The CDR3 consists of 14 residues. Per the germline V gene, CDR1 is MNHEY and CDR2 is SMNVEV (reference sequence). J gave up 6 bases and V 5 bases, and 4 bases lay outside the gene matches. The CDR3 DNA reads as TGTGCCAGCAGTGGACAGGGGCGGGATGAAAAACTGTTTTTT. Amino acids: CASSGQGRDEKLFF.

The V call is TRBV28, the J call TRBJ1-1; 11 nucleotides agree with TRBD1. CDR3 length: 15 amino acids. V gave up 4 bases and J gave up 7 bases; unmatched junction bases: 8. The V gene's germline CDR1 is MDHEN and CDR2 SYDVKM. CDR3 bases: TGTGCCAGCAGTTCTCCCGGGACAGGGGGTTATGAAGCTTTCTTT. Its protein is CASSSPGTGGYEAFF.

The V gene is TRBV2, the J gene TRBJ2-3, with 7 bases matching TRBD2. Trimming at V came to 1 base and at J to 1 base, leaving 5 bases not matched to a gene. CDR3 size: 16 residues. Germline V gene sequence: CDR1 SNHLY, CDR2 FYNNEI. The CDR3 sequence is CASSEGRAGRTDTQYF. CDR3 DNA sequence: TGTGCCAGCAGTGAAGGTCGAGCGGGGCGCACAGATACGCAGTATTTT.

The CDR3 nucleotides read TGTGCCACCCGCTTACGGGGTCTCAATCAGCCCCAGCATTTT. It yields the protein CATRLRGLNQPQHF. This chain uses TRBV9 with TRBJ1-5, with no clear D. This CDR3 spans 14 amino acids. Trimming stripped 9 bases from V and 3 bases from J, with 16 bases between. Per germline, CDR1 SGDLS and CDR2 YYNGEE.